This TCR beta chain emerged from a study of regulatory T cells in long-lasting Graves disease. In its sample, this clonotype was seen many times. What it recognizes is unknown. Time point given: persistent/refractory GD, antithyroid drugs over 5 years with positive TRAb. PBMC RNA served as the TCR library source. It was by American Thyroid Association guidelines that Graves' disease was diagnosed. Study results and caveats: Small numbers of samples may have cut accuracy. Persistent cases favored TRBV28, TRBJ1-2 and TRBJ2-5.

Arm-PCR of CDR3 regions and iRepertoire HTBI primers were used to build TCR beta libraries. TCRdb re-derived calls from the multiplex PCR reads in MiXCR, one entry per CDR3 protein. The data show roughly 500,000 distinct CDR3 sequences, roughly 23% seen once. The ends were cut back, 2 bases at V and 1 base at J, with 12 bases in the middle. The CDR3 contains 16 residues. Per the germline V gene, CDR1 is SNHLY and CDR2 is FYNNEI. The rearrangement joins TRBV2 to TRBJ1-5; D gene uncertain. This clonotype was obtained from a female donor with Graves disease. The specimen was peripheral blood mononuclear cells (PBMCs), collected when the disease was refractory, from a patient treated with antithyroid drugs. The CDR3 loop is CASSELGVGSNQPQHF. CDR3 nucleotide sequence: TGTGCCAGCAGTGAACTCGGGGTGGGGAGCAATCAGCCCCAGCATTTT.